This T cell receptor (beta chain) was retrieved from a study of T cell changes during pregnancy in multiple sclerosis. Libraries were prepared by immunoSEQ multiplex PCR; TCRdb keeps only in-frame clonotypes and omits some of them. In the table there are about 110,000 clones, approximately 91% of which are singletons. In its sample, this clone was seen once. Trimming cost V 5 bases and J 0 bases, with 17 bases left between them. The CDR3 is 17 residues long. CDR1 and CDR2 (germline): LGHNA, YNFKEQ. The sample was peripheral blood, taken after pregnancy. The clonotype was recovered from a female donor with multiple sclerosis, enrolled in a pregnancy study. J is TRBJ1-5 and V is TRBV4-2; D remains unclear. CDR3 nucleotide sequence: TGTGCCAGCAGCGCGGCTTTGGGAGAATATAGCAATCAGCCCCAGCATTTT. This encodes CASSAALGEYSNQPQHF.